Following are 32 T cell receptor beta chains from one sample sequenced in a study of radiotherapy plus CTLA-4 blockade in lung cancer. The assay was immunoSEQ multiplex PCR, and TCRdb's table has in-frame clones only and misses some. The sample yields around 59,000 clones, around 68% seen once. The source material was peripheral blood, sampled from a patient treated with radiotherapy plus ipilimumab. The receptors were gathered from a human donor with non-small cell lung cancer whose response to radiotherapy plus ipilimumab could not be evaluated.

The CDR3: CASSLALAGVEQFF. CDR3 sequence (DNA): TGTGCCAGCAGCTTAGCACTAGCGGGAGTAGAGCAGTTCTTC. This chain links TRBV7-8 with TRBJ2-1; 11 bases are a match to TRBD2. The CDR3 consists of 14 residues. J lost 10 bases, V lost 0 bases, and 2 bases had no gene match. Germline V gives CDR1 SGHVS, CDR2 FQNEAQ.

Written as DNA, the CDR3 is TGTGCCTGGAGCACCGGGAGATTGGGCACTGAAGCTTTCTTT. Residues: CAWSTGRLGTEAFF. The chain couples TRBV30 to TRBJ1-1; D remains ambiguous. Germline V gives CDR1 GTSNPN, CDR2 SVGIG (reference sequence). The CDR3 runs to 14 residues. Trimming pared 3 bases from V and 4 bases from J, leaving 15 bases between.

This clone was observed a few times. The V call is TRBV14, the J call TRBJ1-2; tentative D call: TRBD1 (5 bases). Deletions cut 0 bases from V and 0 bases from J, with 14 bases between. The germline CDR1 and CDR2 sequences are SGHDN and FVKESK. This CDR3 comprises 17 residues. The CDR3 coding sequence is TGTGCCAGCAGCCAAGAATTACGGGGGAAAGCTAACTATGGCTACACCTTC. As protein: CASSQELRGKANYGYTF.

This clone turned up a few times. The V and J genes are TRBV28 and TRBJ2-7; TRBD2 is a possible D gene (7 bases). This CDR3 has 19 residues. Germline V CDR1 and CDR2: MDHEN, SYDVKM. V was clipped by 1 base and J by 4 bases, with 26 bases between them. The CDR3 protein is CASSLSRSPFWRGPYEQYF. The CDR3 region has the DNA TGTGCCAGCAGTTTATCCCGAAGCCCCTTTTGGCGGGGGCCTTACGAGCAGTACTTC.

This clone was seen a handful of times. The chain uses TRBV7-2 and TRBJ2-5, with 11 bases identical to TRBD2. Germline loops: CDR1 SGHTA, CDR2 FQGNSA. The CDR3 is made up of 15 amino acids. V trimming: 6 bases; J trimming: 7 bases; junction bases outside the gene matches: 10. CDR3 sequence reads: CASRLLAGGKGTQYF. In DNA, the CDR3 is TGTGCCAGCAGACTCTTAGCGGGAGGGAAGGGGACCCAGTACTTC.

The rearrangement links TRBV30 to TRBJ2-3; tentative D call: TRBD1 (6 bases). This CDR3 is built from 13 residues. V lost 0 bases, J lost 4 bases, and 8 bases lay in between. CDR1 and CDR2 from the germline V gene are GTSNPN and SVGIG (reference sequence). CDR3 residues: CAWSVGGSDTQYF. The CDR3 bases are TGTGCCTGGAGTGTAGGGGGATCAGATACGCAGTATTTT.

This clone was picked up a small number of times. The gene calls are TRBV6-1 and TRBJ2-1, with D perhaps TRBD1 (5 bases). Trimming cost V 4 bases and J 4 bases, with 8 bases left between them. Germline V gives CDR1 MNHNS, CDR2 SASEGT. The CDR3 consists of 13 residues. CDR3 residues: CASSVDSYNEQFF. CDR3 nucleotide sequence: TGTGCCAGCAGTGTTGACAGTTACAATGAGCAGTTCTTC.

The rearrangement uses TRBV29-1 and TRBJ2-1; D gene unclear. This CDR3 spans 13 amino acids. CDR1 and CDR2 from the germline V gene are SQVTM and ANQGSEA. The germline V and J ends were trimmed by 2 bases and 8 bases, with 13 bases remaining between them. The CDR3 region is CSVELLVADEQFF. CDR3 nucleotide sequence: TGCAGCGTTGAACTTCTGGTGGCGGATGAGCAGTTCTTC.

The V gene is TRBV9, the J gene TRBJ1-2; TRBD1 aligns across 10 bases. V trimming: 4 bases; J trimming: 4 bases; junction bases outside the gene matches: 7. From germline, CDR1 is SGDLS and CDR2 YYNGEE. This CDR3 has 15 residues. CDR3 sequence reads: CASSPGTGEGYGYTF. The DNA of the CDR3 is TGTGCCAGCAGCCCAGGGACAGGGGAGGGCTATGGCTACACCTTC.

This sequence joins TRBV20-1 and TRBJ1-1; D ambiguous. The CDR3 contains 11 residues. Trimming removed 5 bases from V and 5 bases from J, with 9 bases in between. Germline V lookup: CDR1 DFQATT, CDR2 SNEGSKA (reference sequence). CDR3 sequence: CSALGLTEAFF. The CDR3 DNA follows: TGCAGTGCTCTCGGACTAACTGAAGCTTTCTTT.

This clone was detected ten times or more. Different DNA sequences within this sample yield the same CDR3. This sequence joins TRBV20-1 and TRBJ1-2; D uncertain. Germline V gene sequence: CDR1 DFQATT, CDR2 SNEGSKA (reference sequence). The CDR3 covers 11 residues. V was clipped by 3 bases and J by 3 bases, with 5 bases between them. CDR3 region: CSASPDYGYTF. The CDR3 nucleotides read TGCAGTGCTAGCCCCGACTATGGCTACACCTTC.

V and J are TRBV28 and TRBJ2-7; TRBD2 aligns across 10 bases. The V gene end was trimmed by 3 bases and the J gene end by 2 bases; junction bases not matched to a gene: 7. The CDR3 contains 16 residues. Germline V gene lookup returns CDR1 MDHEN and CDR2 SYDVKM. Here the CDR3 reads CASSFPPSGGTYEQYF. DNA of the CDR3: TGTGCCAGCAGTTTTCCCCCTAGCGGGGGAACCTACGAGCAGTACTTC.

The rearrangement joins TRBV30 to TRBJ1-2; D is unresolved. The CDR3 has 14 amino acids. The germline CDR1 and CDR2 sequences are GTSNPN and SVGIG (reference sequence). The V gene lost 5 bases and the J gene lost 4 bases, with 17 bases spanning the gap. In nucleotides, the CDR3 is TGTGCCTGGTTCAGTCTGCGGGGAAGCTATGGCTACACCTTC. This encodes CAWFSLRGSYGYTF.

A few counts support this clone. The V call is TRBV19, the J call TRBJ1-3; D call uncertain. The CDR3 consists of 14 residues. Trimming removed 2 bases at V and 2 bases at J, with 7 bases between. Germline CDR1 is LNHDA and CDR2 is SQIVND (reference sequence). CDR3 protein: CASSIISAGNTIYF. The CDR3, as DNA: TGTGCCAGTAGTATAATCAGTGCTGGAAACACCATATATTTT.

This clone has just a few counts. The V call is TRBV5-4, the J call TRBJ1-2; D is ambiguous. Germline V gene lookup returns CDR1 SGHNT and CDR2 YYREEE (reference sequence). Trimming pared 3 bases from V and 8 bases from J, leaving 11 bases between. The CDR3 has 12 amino acids. In DNA, the CDR3 is TGTGCCAGCAGCTCCACTCTCGAGGGCTACACCTTC. It codes for CASSSTLEGYTF.

V is TRBV7-9 and J is TRBJ2-7; D perhaps matches TRBD1 (6 bases). This CDR3 has 14 residues. Germline loops: CDR1 SEHNR, CDR2 FQNEAQ (reference sequence). V shed 2 bases and J shed 7 bases, with 15 bases lying between them. The CDR3 protein is CASSLLTRGEEQYF. The CDR3 DNA is TGTGCCAGCAGCTTATTAACCAGGGGCGAAGAGCAGTACTTC.

This clone was picked up a small number of times. The genes are TRBV19 and TRBJ2-1; TRBD2 aligns across 11 bases. Germline V gene sequence: CDR1 LNHDA, CDR2 SQIVND (reference sequence). The CDR3 runs to 15 residues. V shed 5 bases, J shed 6 bases, and the junction held 6 bases outside the gene matches. CDR3 residues: CASSLGTSGVNEQFF. CDR3 nucleotide sequence: TGTGCCAGTAGTTTAGGGACTAGCGGAGTCAATGAGCAGTTCTTC.

This clone has a handful of counts. The chain uses TRBV27 and TRBJ2-5, with unresolved D. The germline V gene has CDR1 MNHEY and CDR2 SMNVEV (reference sequence). The CDR3 spans 15 residues. Trimming removed 5 bases from V and 1 base from J, with 14 bases in between. The CDR3 nucleotides are TGTGCCAGCAGTCGAGTTAGGCAGGTCCAAGAGACCCAGTACTTC. Protein sequence: CASSRVRQVQETQYF.

The chain recombines TRBV6-5 with TRBJ2-7, with D maybe TRBD2 (5 bases). V shed 2 bases and J shed 2 bases, with 7 bases lying between them. The CDR3 runs to 13 residues. Germline V lookup: CDR1 MNHEY, CDR2 SVGAGI. The CDR3: CASSYGRAYEQYF. In nucleotides, the CDR3 is TGTGCCAGCAGTTACGGGCGGGCCTACGAGCAGTACTTC.

Only one count was recorded for this clone. This chain links TRBV6-5 with TRBJ1-6, with 8 bases aligning to TRBD1. CDR3 length equals 14 residues. V lost 5 bases, J lost 11 bases, and 8 bases stayed unmatched. CDR1 MNHEY and CDR2 SVGAGI come from the germline V gene. The CDR3 reads CASSATGAGPPLHF. CDR3 DNA sequence: TGTGCCAGCAGTGCGACAGGGGCCGGGCCACCCCTCCACTTT.

The chain joins TRBV4-1 to TRBJ1-2, with a tentative D call TRBD1 (6 bases). Trimming cost V 1 base and J 8 bases, with 14 bases left between them. Germline assignment: CDR1 MGHRA and CDR2 YSYEKL. The CDR3 has 14 amino acids. CDR3 in DNA: TGCGCCAGCAGCCAAGTACAGGGAAAGAAAGGCTACACCTTC. Translating gives CASSQVQGKKGYTF.

The sample holds a few counts of this clone. The chain couples TRBV19 to TRBJ1-1; the match to TRBD1 covers 8 bases. This CDR3 comprises 17 residues. The V gene end was trimmed by 4 bases and the J gene end by 3 bases; junction bases not matched to a gene: 13. Germline V lookup: CDR1 LNHDA, CDR2 SQIVND (reference sequence). The CDR3 sequence: CASSTVFRGRGDTEAFF. CDR3 coding DNA: TGTGCCAGTAGTACCGTTTTCAGGGGGCGAGGGGACACTGAAGCTTTCTTT. Looking up the rest from reference TRBV19 and TRBJ1-1 gives the full variable domain: DGGITQSPKYLFRKEGQNVTLSCEQNLNHDAMYWYRQDPGQGLRLIYYSQIVNDFQKGDIAEGYSVSREKKESFPLTVTSAQKNPTAFYLCASSTVFRGRGDTEAFFGQGTRLTVV.

This chain links TRBV30 with TRBJ2-7; a weak D match, TRBD2 (6 bases). With 7 bases removed from V and 4 bases from J, the gap between germline ends came to 14 bases. The CDR3 is made up of 12 amino acids. Germline lookup yields CDR1 GTSNPN and CDR2 SVGIG (reference sequence). CDR3 in amino acids: CASVGLSYEQYF. The CDR3 DNA sequence: TGTGCCTCAGTTGGACTATCGTACGAGCAGTACTTC.

The chain has TRBV6-5 and TRBJ1-1; 8 nucleotides align to TRBD1. Trimming removed 4 bases from V and 5 bases from J; junction bases left unmatched: 6. The CDR3 extends over 14 amino acids. The germline V gene encodes CDR1 MNHEY and CDR2 SVGAGI. CDR3 in amino acids: CASSSYQGATEAFF. The CDR3 nucleotides read TGTGCCAGCAGTTCTTACCAGGGGGCAACTGAAGCTTTCTTT.

This chain links TRBV9 with TRBJ2-1; 13 positions match TRBD2. Germline V gives CDR1 SGDLS, CDR2 YYNGEE. This CDR3 is 18 amino acids long. With 0 bases clipped from V and 6 bases from J, the junction kept 9 bases outside the gene matches. The CDR3 region has the DNA TGTGCCAGCAGCGTAGACCCTGGGACTAGCGGGATGCGCAATGAGCAGTTCTTC. Translation gives CASSVDPGTSGMRNEQFF.

V usage is TRBV7-2 and J usage is TRBJ1-1; 8 nucleotides match TRBD1. The CDR3 has 17 amino acids. In germline, CDR1 is SGHTA, CDR2 FQGNSA. The V and J ends lost 1 base and 1 base, in that order; junction bases with no gene match: 8. The CDR3 sequence is CASSLGGRGPRNTEAFF. CDR3 coding DNA: TGTGCCAGCAGCTTAGGCGGCAGGGGGCCCCGGAACACTGAAGCTTTCTTT.

This sequence joins TRBV7-8 and TRBJ2-7, with D possibly matching TRBD1 (6 bases). V dropped 1 base and J dropped 6 bases, with 19 bases sitting between them. Looked up from germline, CDR1 is SGHVS and CDR2 is FQNEAQ. This CDR3 has 16 residues. CDR3 protein: CASSLVQGDIPTEQYF. The DNA for the CDR3 is TGTGCCAGCAGCTTAGTACAGGGCGATATCCCTACCGAGCAGTACTTC.

As concerns this clone: The junction and the germline gene differ at one end; a read error may be behind it. The chain uses TRBV5-4 and TRBJ1-2; D gene uncertain. Germline V gene sequence: CDR1 SGHNT, CDR2 YYREEE (reference sequence). The length of the CDR3 is 13 residues. CDR3 amino acids: CASTLDGGYGYTF. Here the CDR3 DNA reads TGTGCCAGCACCTTGGACGGCGGCTATGGCTACACCTTC.

The CDR3 is CASSLVTGDGYTF. In DNA, the CDR3 is TGCGCCAGCAGCTTGGTAACAGGGGATGGCTACACCTTC. The chain employs TRBV5-1 and TRBJ1-2; 7 nucleotides align to TRBD1. The CDR3 totals 13 residues. The V gene's germline CDR1 is SGHRS and CDR2 YFSETQ. V shed 0 bases and J 6 bases; nucleotides not matched to a gene: 2.

The J gene is TRBJ1-3, the V gene TRBV9, with D possibly TRBD1 on 5 matching bases. V shed 2 bases and J shed 0 bases, with 12 bases lying between them. Looked up from germline, CDR1 is SGDLS and CDR2 is YYNGEE. The CDR3 contains 16 residues. CDR3 nucleotides: TGTGCCAGCAGCGTGACAACAGGATTCTCTGGAAACACCATATATTTT. This sequence encodes CASSVTTGFSGNTIYF.

V gene TRBV6-5 combines with J gene TRBJ1-3, with no clear D. Trimming removed 2 bases at V and 7 bases at J, with 12 bases between. CDR3 length: 14 amino acids. Germline V lookup: CDR1 MNHEY, CDR2 SVGAGI. The CDR3, as DNA: TGTGCCAGCAGTTACCCCGACGGAGGGAACACCATATATTTT. Protein: CASSYPDGGNTIYF.

This chain uses TRBV27 with TRBJ2-2; 9 nucleotides agree with TRBD2. Looked up from germline, CDR1 is MNHEY and CDR2 is SMNVEV (reference sequence). The CDR3 has 17 residues. J lost 4 bases, V lost 3 bases, and 9 bases had no gene match. The CDR3 region is CASSFLREGLGTGELFF. CDR3 coding DNA: TGTGCCAGCAGTTTTTTGCGGGAGGGCCTAGGCACCGGGGAGCTGTTTTTT.